The clone carrying this TCR beta chain was recorded at least ten times. What it binds is not known. This entry is derived from a study of CD8 T cells in ankylosing spondylitis. Library preparation for TCR beta used quantitative 5'-RACE with molecular barcodes. A single record per CDR3 protein comes from TCRdb applying MiXCR to the 5' RACE reads. The table lists tens of thousands of distinct CDR3 sequences, about 5.2% of them singletons. Regarding the study as a whole: Among TCR beta sequences, a motif of 7 to 9 highly homologous variants appeared characteristic of ankylosing spondylitis blood. The clones that were linked to disease were reported to be significantly enriched in matched synovial fluid samples from ankylosing spondylitis patients.

This receptor was obtained from a male donor with ankylosing spondylitis or in good health (not recorded which). Sequencing used blood, either unsorted or a sorted T cell fraction (not recorded which).

The CDR3 sequence: CASSRAGEKLFF. DNA for the CDR3: TGTGCCAGCAGTCGGGCTGGTGAAAAACTGTTTTTT. This chain uses TRBV2 with TRBJ1-4; D is undetermined. The CDR3 sequence is 12 residues long. V lost 5 bases to trimming and J lost 7 bases, with 8 bases between them. Per germline, CDR1 SNHLY and CDR2 FYNNEI.